This paragraph reports one TCR beta chain. The antigen remains unidentified. V was trimmed by 0 bases and J by 6 bases, leaving 5 bases between them. This CDR3 has 11 amino acids. The germline gives CDR1 SQVTM, CDR2 ANQGSEA. This specimen comes from a study of T cell responses to AZD1222 COVID-19 vaccine. Study outcomes and limitations: With dominance at 160-218 and 743-854, vaccine-associated CD4 TCRs spanned spike. Vaccination with two AZD1222 doses was followed by a rise in Spike-specific TCR breadth and depth. The sample set comprised mostly white British donors with more females, and clonal diversity was possibly underestimated. Recipients of AZD1222 seropositive at baseline numbered only 6 or 7.

Profiling relied on immunoSEQ multiplex PCR, and the TCRdb table lists in-frame clones only, not all of them. The sample lists about 100,000 clones, roughly 87% occurring once. The chain couples TRBV29-1 to TRBJ1-1; D is ambiguous. The material was peripheral blood, obtained on day 0 of AZD1222 vaccination. This sequence originates from an adult in good health. The CDR3 is CSVEEYPEAFF. The CDR3 nucleotides read TGCAGCGTTGAAGAATACCCTGAAGCTTTCTTT.